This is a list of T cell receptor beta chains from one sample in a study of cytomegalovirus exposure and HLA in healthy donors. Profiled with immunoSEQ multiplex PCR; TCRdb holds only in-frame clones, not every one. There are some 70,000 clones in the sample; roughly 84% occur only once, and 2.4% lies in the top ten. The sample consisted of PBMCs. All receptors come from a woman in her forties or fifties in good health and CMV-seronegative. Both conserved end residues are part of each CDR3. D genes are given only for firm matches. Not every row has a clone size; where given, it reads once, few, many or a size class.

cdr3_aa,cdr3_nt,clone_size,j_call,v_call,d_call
CASSQTLAPPAAYEQYF,TGCGCCAGCAGCCAAACACTAGCCCCACCTGCGGCCTACGAGCAGTACTTC,NA,TRBJ2-7,TRBV4-1,NA
CASSQGLAGSARYF,TGTGCCAGCAGTCAAGGGCTAGCGGGGTCCGCACGGTACTTC,NA,TRBJ2-7,TRBV6-5,TRBD2
CASSLVSSYNEQFF,TGCGCCAGCAGCTTAGTGAGCTCCTACAATGAGCAGTTCTTC,NA,TRBJ2-1,TRBV5-1,NA
CASSSATAAGYGYTF,TGTGCCAGCAGCTCTGCCACGGCAGCGGGATATGGCTACACCTTC,NA,TRBJ1-2,TRBV5-6,NA
CASSLTGATYEQYF,TGTGCCAGCAGTCTTACAGGGGCCACCTACGAGCAGTACTTC,NA,TRBJ2-7,TRBV6-5,TRBD1
CASTSDSLLSLTF,TGTGCCAGTACCTCGGACAGCTTATTGAGCCTGACTTTC,NA,TRBJ2-6,TRBV19,NA
CASSLVGRGQDGYTF,TGTGCCAGCAGCCTAGTGGGCAGGGGGCAGGATGGCTACACCTTC,NA,TRBJ1-2,TRBV7-9,TRBD1
CASSLPLAGGLDEQFF,TGCGCCAGCAGCTTGCCTCTAGCGGGAGGGTTAGATGAGCAGTTCTTC,few,TRBJ2-1,TRBV5-1,TRBD2
CASSQDHSLPPQETQYF,TGCGCCAGCAGCCAAGATCACTCGTTGCCTCCCCAAGAGACCCAGTACTTC,NA,TRBJ2-5,TRBV4-1,NA
CASSSGTGKQTQYF,TGTGCTAGCAGCTCCGGGACAGGGAAGCAGACCCAGTACTTC,NA,TRBJ2-5,TRBV7-7,TRBD1
CASSQDPGYGYTF,TGCGCCAGCAGCCAAGATCCCGGCTATGGCTACACCTTC,NA,TRBJ1-2,TRBV4-1,NA
CASSLGGQQEKLFF,TGTGCCAGCAGTTTGGGGGGGCAGCAAGAAAAACTGTTTTTT,NA,TRBJ1-4,TRBV28,NA
CASSLTQGTGANVLTF,TGTGCCAGCAGCTTAACTCAGGGAACTGGGGCCAACGTCCTGACTTTC,NA,TRBJ2-6,TRBV7-3,NA
CASSSQGLLGEKLFF,TGTGCCAGCAGTAGCCAGGGCCTTCTAGGGGAAAAACTGTTTTTT,NA,TRBJ1-4,TRBV2,NA
CASSPAGRSIGDEKLFF,TGCGCCAGCAGCCCGGCGGGTCGATCCATCGGGGATGAAAAACTGTTTTTT,NA,TRBJ1-4,TRBV5-1,NA
CASSPGTGANTGELFF,TGTGCCAGCAGCCCGGGGACAGGGGCGAACACCGGGGAGCTGTTTTTT,NA,TRBJ2-2,TRBV11-3,TRBD1